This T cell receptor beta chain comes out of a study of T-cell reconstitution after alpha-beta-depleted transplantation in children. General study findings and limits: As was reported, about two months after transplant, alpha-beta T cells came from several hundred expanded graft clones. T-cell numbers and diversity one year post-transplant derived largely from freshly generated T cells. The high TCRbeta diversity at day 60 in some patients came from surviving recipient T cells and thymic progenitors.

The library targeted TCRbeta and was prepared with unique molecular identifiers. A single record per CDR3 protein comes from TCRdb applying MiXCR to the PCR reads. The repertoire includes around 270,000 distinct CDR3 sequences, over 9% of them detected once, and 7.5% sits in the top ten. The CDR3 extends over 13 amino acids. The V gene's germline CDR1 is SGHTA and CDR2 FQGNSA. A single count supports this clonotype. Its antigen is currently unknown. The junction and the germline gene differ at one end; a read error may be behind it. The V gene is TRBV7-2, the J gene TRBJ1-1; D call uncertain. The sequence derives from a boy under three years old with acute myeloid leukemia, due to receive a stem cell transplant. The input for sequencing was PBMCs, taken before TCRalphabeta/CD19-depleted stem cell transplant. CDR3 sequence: CASSLEWYTEALF. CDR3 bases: TGTGCCAGCAGCTTAGAGTGGTACACTGAAGCTTTGTTT.